This T cell receptor (beta chain) was found in a study of control samples from healthy donors and cancer patients. Method: immunoSEQ multiplex PCR; TCRdb's copy keeps in-frame clones and lacks some. This table holds tens of thousands of clones, 87% found once. This receptor was obtained from a middle-aged woman with lung cancer. Sequenced sample: PBMCs.

CDR3: CASSSGTGRGYTF. The CDR3 bases are TGTGCCAGCAGTTCCGGGACAGGGCGAGGCTACACCTTC. The chain links TRBV2 to TRBJ1-2, with 9 bases matching TRBD1. Trimming removed 5 bases from V and 8 bases from J; junction bases left unmatched: 6. Germline loops: CDR1 SNHLY, CDR2 FYNNEI. This CDR3 is 13 amino acids long.